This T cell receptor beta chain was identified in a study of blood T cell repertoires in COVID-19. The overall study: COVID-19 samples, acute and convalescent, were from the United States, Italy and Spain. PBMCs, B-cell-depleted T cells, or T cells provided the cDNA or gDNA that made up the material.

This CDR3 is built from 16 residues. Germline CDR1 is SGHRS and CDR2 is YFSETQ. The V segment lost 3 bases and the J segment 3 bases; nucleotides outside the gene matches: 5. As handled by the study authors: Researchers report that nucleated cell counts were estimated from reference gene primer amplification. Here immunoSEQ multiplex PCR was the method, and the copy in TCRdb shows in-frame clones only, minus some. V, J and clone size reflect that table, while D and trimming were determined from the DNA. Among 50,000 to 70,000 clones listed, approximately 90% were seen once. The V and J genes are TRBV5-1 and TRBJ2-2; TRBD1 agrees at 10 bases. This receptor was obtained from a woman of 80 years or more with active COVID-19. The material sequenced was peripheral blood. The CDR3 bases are TGCGCCAGCAGCTCCCGGGACAGGGGTGACACCGGGGAGCTGTTTTTT. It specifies CASSSRDRGDTGELFF.